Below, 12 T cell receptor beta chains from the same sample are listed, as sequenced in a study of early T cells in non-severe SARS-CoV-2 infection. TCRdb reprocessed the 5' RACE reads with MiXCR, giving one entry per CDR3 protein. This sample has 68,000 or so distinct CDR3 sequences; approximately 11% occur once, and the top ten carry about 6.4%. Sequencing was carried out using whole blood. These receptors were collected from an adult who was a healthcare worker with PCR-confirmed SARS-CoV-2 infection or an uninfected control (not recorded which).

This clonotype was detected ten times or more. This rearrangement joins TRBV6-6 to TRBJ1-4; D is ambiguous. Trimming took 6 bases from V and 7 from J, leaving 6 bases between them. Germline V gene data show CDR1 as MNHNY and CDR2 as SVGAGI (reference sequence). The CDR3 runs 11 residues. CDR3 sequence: CASRTPEKLFF. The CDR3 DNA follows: TGTGCCAGCAGGACCCCTGAAAAACTGTTTTTT.

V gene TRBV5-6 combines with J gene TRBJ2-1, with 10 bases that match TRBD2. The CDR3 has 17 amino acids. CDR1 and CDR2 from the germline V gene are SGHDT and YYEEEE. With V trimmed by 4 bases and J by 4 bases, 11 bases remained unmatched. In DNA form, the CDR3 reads TGTGCCAGCAGCCTGCCTAGCGGGAGAATCCCTTACAATGAGCAGTTCTTC. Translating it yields CASSLPSGRIPYNEQFF.

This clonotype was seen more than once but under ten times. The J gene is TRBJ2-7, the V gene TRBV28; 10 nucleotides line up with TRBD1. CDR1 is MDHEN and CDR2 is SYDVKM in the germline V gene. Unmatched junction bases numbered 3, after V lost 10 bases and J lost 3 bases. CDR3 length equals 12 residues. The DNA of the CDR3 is TGTGCCACCTGGGACAGGGGCTACGAGCAGTACTTC. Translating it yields CATWDRGYEQYF.

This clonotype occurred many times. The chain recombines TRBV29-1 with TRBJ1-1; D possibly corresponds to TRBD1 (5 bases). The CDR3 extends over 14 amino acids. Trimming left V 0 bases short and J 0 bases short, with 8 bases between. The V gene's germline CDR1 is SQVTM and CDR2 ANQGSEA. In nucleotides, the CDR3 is TGCAGCGTTGAAGATCAGGGAATGAACACTGAAGCTTTCTTT. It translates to CSVEDQGMNTEAFF.

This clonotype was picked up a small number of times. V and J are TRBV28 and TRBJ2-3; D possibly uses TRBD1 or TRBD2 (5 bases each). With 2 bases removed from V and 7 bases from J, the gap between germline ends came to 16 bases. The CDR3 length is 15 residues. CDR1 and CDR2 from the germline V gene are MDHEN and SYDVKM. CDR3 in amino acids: CASSLRVRGMNTQYF. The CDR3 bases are TGTGCCAGCAGTTTAAGGGTACGGGGCATGAATACGCAGTATTTT.

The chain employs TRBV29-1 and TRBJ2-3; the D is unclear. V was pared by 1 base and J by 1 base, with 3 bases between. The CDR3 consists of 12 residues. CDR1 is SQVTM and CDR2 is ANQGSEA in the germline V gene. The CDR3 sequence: CSVEGGTDTQYF. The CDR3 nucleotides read TGCAGCGTTGAAGGCGGCACAGATACGCAGTATTTT.

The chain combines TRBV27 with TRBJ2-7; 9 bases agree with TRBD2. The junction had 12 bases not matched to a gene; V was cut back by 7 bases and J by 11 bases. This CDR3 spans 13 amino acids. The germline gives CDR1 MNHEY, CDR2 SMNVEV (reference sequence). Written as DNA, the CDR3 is TGTGCCAGCACGGGACTAGCCGGCGCCGGGGAGTACTTC. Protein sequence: CASTGLAGAGEYF.

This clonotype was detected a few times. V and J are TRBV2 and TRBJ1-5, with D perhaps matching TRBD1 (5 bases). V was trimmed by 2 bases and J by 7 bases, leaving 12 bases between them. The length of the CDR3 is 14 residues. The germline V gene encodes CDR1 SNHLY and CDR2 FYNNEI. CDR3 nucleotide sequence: TGTGCCAGCAGTGAAATTAGGGGCTTACAGCCCCAGCATTTT. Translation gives CASSEIRGLQPQHF.

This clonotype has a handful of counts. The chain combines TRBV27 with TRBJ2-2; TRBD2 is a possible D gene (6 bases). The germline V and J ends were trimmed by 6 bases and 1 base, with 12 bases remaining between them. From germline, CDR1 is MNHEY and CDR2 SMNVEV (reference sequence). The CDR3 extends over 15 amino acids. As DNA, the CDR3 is TGTGCCAGCAGACCTCCGGGACTGAACACCGGGGAGCTGTTTTTT. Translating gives CASRPPGLNTGELFF.

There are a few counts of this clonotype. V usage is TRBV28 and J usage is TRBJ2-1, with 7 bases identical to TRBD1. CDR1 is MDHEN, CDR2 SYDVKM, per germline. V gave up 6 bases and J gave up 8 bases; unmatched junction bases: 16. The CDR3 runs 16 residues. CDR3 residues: CASRSYHLDRVDEQFF. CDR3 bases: TGTGCCAGCAGATCCTACCACCTCGACAGGGTTGATGAGCAGTTCTTC.

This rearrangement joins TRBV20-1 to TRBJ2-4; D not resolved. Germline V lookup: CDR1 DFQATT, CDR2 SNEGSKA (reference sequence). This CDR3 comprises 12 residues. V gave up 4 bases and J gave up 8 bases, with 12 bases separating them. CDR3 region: CSAKDVMHIQYF. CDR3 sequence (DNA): TGCAGTGCTAAGGATGTAATGCACATTCAGTACTTC.

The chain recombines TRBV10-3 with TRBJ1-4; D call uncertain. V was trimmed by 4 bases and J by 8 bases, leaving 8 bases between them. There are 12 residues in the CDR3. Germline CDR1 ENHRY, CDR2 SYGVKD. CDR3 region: CAISAMGEKLFF. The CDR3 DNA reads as TGTGCCATCAGTGCCATGGGGGAAAAACTGTTTTTT.